This entry lists 5 T cell receptor beta chains sequenced from one sample in a study of regulatory T cells in long-lasting Graves disease. Time point defined: persistent/refractory GD, antithyroid drugs over 5 years with positive TRAb. Researchers made the TCR library from RNA that was extracted from PBMCs. Arm-PCR with iRepertoire HTBI primers amplified the CDR3 regions for these TCR beta libraries. TCRdb ran MiXCR on the multiplex PCR reads and lists one entry per CDR3 protein. The table lists 600,000 to 800,000 distinct CDR3 sequences, about 32% of them singletons, with about 40% in the top ten. Sequenced material: peripheral blood mononuclear cells (PBMCs), taken when the disease was refractory, from a patient treated with antithyroid drugs. The source of these receptors is a female donor with Graves disease.

The chain uses TRBV15 and TRBJ1-2; the D is unclear. Germline V gene data show CDR1 as LNHNV and CDR2 as YYDKDF (reference sequence). V shed 0 bases and J shed 2 bases, with 7 bases lying between them. CDR3 size: 14 residues. CDR3 amino acids: CATSRDIVNYGYTF. The CDR3 bases are TGTGCCACCAGCAGAGATATAGTCAACTATGGCTACACCTTC.

J is TRBJ1-5 and V is TRBV20-1; D perhaps matches TRBD1 (6 bases). There are 15 residues in the CDR3. Germline V lookup: CDR1 DFQATT, CDR2 SNEGSKA (reference sequence). With 4 bases removed from V and 4 bases from J, the gap between germline ends came to 17 bases. The CDR3 region is CSANQGGGTNQPQHF. The CDR3 nucleotides read TGCAGTGCTAATCAGGGCGGGGGGACAAATCAGCCCCAGCATTTT.

The chain is built from TRBV25-1 and TRBJ2-7; no reliable D call. In germline, CDR1 is MGHDK, CDR2 SYGVNS. Trimming took off 2 bases at V and 4 bases at J, with 12 bases between the two ends. The CDR3 is 14 residues long. CDR3 DNA sequence: TGTGCCAGCAGTGAAGCCCTGGACGGTTACGAGCAGTACTTC. It translates to CASSEALDGYEQYF.

This rearrangement joins TRBV11-2 to TRBJ1-1; possible D gene TRBD1, 6 bases. CDR1 is SGHAT and CDR2 is FQNNGV in the germline V gene. The V end lost 5 bases, the J end lost 0 bases, and 16 bases lay between the germline ends. CDR3 length: 16 residues. The CDR3 reads CASSGRDQGLNTEAFF. CDR3 in DNA: TGTGCCAGCAGCGGTAGGGATCAGGGGTTGAACACTGAAGCTTTCTTT.

The CDR3 coding sequence is TGTGCCAGCAGCTTTCGGAGACAGGGACCATCGAATGAGCAGTTCTTC. Its protein is CASSFRRQGPSNEQFF. The chain uses TRBV11-2 and TRBJ2-1; 7 nucleotides match TRBD1. Germline CDR1 reads SGHAT; CDR2 reads FQNNGV. The CDR3 length is 16 residues. V lost 3 bases to trimming and J lost 7 bases; unmatched junction nucleotides: 12.